The rows below give T cell receptor beta chains drawn from one sample of a study of T-cell reconstitution after alpha-beta-depleted transplantation in children. Via MiXCR, TCRdb re-called the PCR reads, giving one row per CDR3 protein. Here the sample spans some 200,000 distinct CDR3 sequences, approximately 8.4% being singletons. The sample here was PBMCs, mostly from graft donor cells, taken 360 days after TCRalphabeta/CD19-depleted stem cell transplant. The source of these receptors is a male patient between 2 and 10 years old who had a stem cell transplant for acute myeloid leukemia, so the T cells may come from the graft donor. CDR3s include the opening cysteine and the closing phenylalanine or tryptophan. D genes are given only for firm matches. Clone size is not always given. Where it is, it says once, few, many or a class for expanded clones.

d_call	v_call	clone_size	j_call	cdr3_nt	cdr3_aa
TRBD1	TRBV9	NA	TRBJ2-1	TGTGCCAGCAGCGTGTCGCCCGCCGGGACAGGGTCCTACAATGAGCAGTTCTTC	CASSVSPAGTGSYNEQFF
NA	TRBV29-1	many	TRBJ2-1	TGCAGCGTTTTAGGGGCAGTCGGCCTAAGCTCCTACAATGAGCAGTTCTTC	CSVLGAVGLSSYNEQFF
TRBD1	TRBV3-1	NA	TRBJ2-5	TGTGCCAGCAGCCCCGGGACAGGGGGCGACCGGGAGACCCAGTACTTC	CASSPGTGGDRETQYF
NA	TRBV12-3/TRBV12-4	few	TRBJ2-5	TGTGCCAGCAAATCGAGCGAGACCCAGTACTTC	CASKSSETQYF
NA	TRBV7-2	NA	TRBJ1-6	TGTGCCAGCAGCTTATGGGGGGCGGGATCACCCCTCCACTTT	CASSLWGAGSPLHF
TRBD1	TRBV20-1	many	TRBJ2-7	TGCAGTGCTCACCGGGACAGGTCGTCCTACGAGCAGTACTTC	CSAHRDRSSYEQYF
NA	TRBV29-1	many	TRBJ1-2	TGCAGCGTTGACAGAATTCATGGCTACACCTTC	CSVDRIHGYTF
TRBD1	TRBV2	many	TRBJ2-5	TGTGCCAGCAGTGGGGCTCGGACAGGGAACTGGGAGACCCAGTACTTC	CASSGARTGNWETQYF
NA	TRBV7-2	NA	TRBJ2-1	TGTGCCAGCAGCTCCCGACTAGGCTACAATGAGCAGTTCTTC	CASSSRLGYNEQFF
TRBD1	TRBV2	many	TRBJ2-7	TGTGCCAACCAAGAGCTGGACAGGGTCTACGAGCAGTACTTC	CANQELDRVYEQYF
NA	TRBV5-1	many	TRBJ2-7	TGTGCCAGCAGCCCACGAGGAACCTACGAGCAGTACTTC	CASSPRGTYEQYF
NA	TRBV4-1	many	TRBJ1-2	TGCGCCAGCAGCCAAGATCCCCACGCTAACTATGGCTACACCTTC	CASSQDPHANYGYTF
NA	TRBV12-3/TRBV12-4	few	TRBJ1-5	TGTGCCAGCAGTAGTCGACGGGGCAATCAGCCCCAGCATTTT	CASSSRRGNQPQHF
TRBD2	TRBV18	NA	TRBJ2-3	TGTGCCAGCTCACCATCTAGCGGGAGAATCACAGATACGCAGTATTTT	CASSPSSGRITDTQYF
TRBD2	TRBV27	many	TRBJ2-1	TGTGCCACCGCCTGGGGACTAGCGGGATTCAATGAGCAGTTCTTC	CATAWGLAGFNEQFF
NA	TRBV20-1	NA	TRBJ2-1	TGCAGTGCTAGCGTCGGGGTGAACTACAATGAGCAGTTCTTC	CSASVGVNYNEQFF